The clone carrying this T cell receptor (beta chain) was found a few times. The antigen is not known. The sample originates from a study of radiotherapy plus CTLA-4 blockade in lung cancer. Across the whole study: Disease control was seen in about 30% of patients, objective responses in about 19%.

Overall study findings and caveats: Tumor-derived TCR clones expanded in blood after radiotherapy plus ipilimumab. Alongside interferon-beta, early blood T cell clone dynamics were reportedly the best predictor of response.

Germline CDR1 SGHTA, CDR2 FQGTGA. The CDR3 spans 14 residues. V was trimmed by 3 bases and J by 0 bases, leaving 5 bases between them. Sequencing used immunoSEQ multiplex PCR; TCRdb keeps in-frame clones, though not all of them. The sample includes about 60,000 clones, around four fifths of them seen just once. Here the sequenced sample was peripheral blood, taken from a patient treated with radiotherapy plus ipilimumab. The V call is TRBV7-3, the J call TRBJ2-2; D unresolved. This TCR was recovered from a human donor with non-small cell lung cancer who had a partial response to radiotherapy plus ipilimumab. The CDR3 here is CASSLAPNTGELFF. As DNA, the CDR3 is TGTGCCAGCAGCTTGGCACCGAACACCGGGGAGCTGTTTTTT.